This TCR beta chain was identified in a study of blood T cell repertoires in COVID-19. About the study: The samples span acute and convalescent COVID-19 from the United States, Italy and Spain. PBMCs, B-cell-depleted T cells, or T cells were the source of the cDNA or gDNA that made up the material.

Trimming removed 4 bases from V and 4 bases from J, with 4 bases in between. CDR3 length: 11 amino acids. Germline CDR1 reads MNHEY; CDR2 reads SVGAGI. In the original workflow: Reference gene primer amplification gave estimated nucleated cell counts. The table came from immunoSEQ multiplex PCR; TCRdb's copy has only in-frame clones and leaves some out. D and trimming come from the DNA, and the V and J calls and clone size come from that table. The sample records 270,000 or so clones, about 86% being singletons. The chain carries TRBV6-5 and TRBJ2-5; no clear D. The sequence derives from a woman in her sixties with active or convalescent COVID-19. The sequenced sample consisted of peripheral blood. In DNA, the CDR3 is TGTGCCAGCAGTTCGGGAGAGACCCAGTACTTC. This sequence encodes CASSSGETQYF.